The T cell receptor beta chain under discussion was sequenced for a study of blood T cell repertoires in COVID-19 (dated by TCRdb to the early 2020s). Broadly, across the study: The collaborator samples originated in the United States, Italy and Spain and spanned the acute and convalescent phases of COVID-19. The repertoires were made available in a free public database intended to serve as a resource for research on the immune response to SARS-CoV-2. Samples came from the ongoing ImmuneRACE study (first 160 participants) plus 1,254 subjects from 6 global collaborators. Where available, HLA class I and class II types were obtained from metadata supplied by the sample provider rather than from assay-based typing. Nearly every sample came with metadata listing a de-identified subject ID, COVID-19 status, age in years and sex. The prospective study material was composed of cDNA or gDNA derived from T cells, B-cell-depleted T cells, or PBMCs. Subjects who had been exposed to COVID-19, were actively infected with it, or had recovered from it provided the deeply sampled blood TCRbeta repertoires that made up the dataset.

The CDR3 covers 13 residues, taking in both the cysteine and the phenylalanine. CDR3 DNA is the only sequence kept; it has 39 bases, read in frame from the first base. V loses 1 base, J loses 2 bases, and the germline ends lie 9 bases apart. Looking up the germline V gene (reference sequence) yields CDR1 GTSNPN and CDR2 SVGIG. TCRbeta CDR3 regions were amplified from genomic DNA using the immunoSEQ Assay, a bias-controlled multiplex PCR. The original pipeline was this. The number of nucleated cells in each sample was estimated by amplification of reference gene primers within the assay. To quantify the absolute abundance of each unique TCRbeta CDR3 rearrangement, sequence reads were collapsed and filtered. For each sample, productive Simpson clonality was calculated by taking the square root of Simpson's diversity index across productive rearrangements. The table comes from immuneACCESS by way of TCRdb, which keeps in-frame sequences with V and J called. Part of the clones is missing from these tables; in studies checked, under half for an unresolved V gene and the rest for unknown reasons. The V and J calls and clone size come from that table; D and trimming were worked out from the DNA. The sample records hundreds of thousands of clones, more than 75% of which are singletons. The ten top clones hold 2% to 3% of the sample.

This clone was seen once. The antigen it binds to is not known. One base away there is no much larger clone; base qualities are not given. Participants in the prospective study were enrolled through a virtual design, were aged about 18 to 90 years, and lived in 20 to 30 United States geographic areas. In the prospective study, cohorts were assigned on the basis of participant-reported clinical history obtained from a screening survey and a study questionnaire. Recovered participants in ImmuneRACE Cohort 3 were defined by two consecutive negative NP/OP PCR tests, clearance by a healthcare professional, or resolution of symptoms. Mobile phlebotomists in the prospective study collected whole blood, serum and a nasopharyngeal or oropharyngeal swab from every participant. Over a roughly 2-month period, participants in the prospective study had the option of providing additional blood draws and questionnaires. Before DNA extraction, prospective study blood samples were shipped either frozen or at room temperature.

General study outcomes and caveats: How much clinical and demographic metadata was included differed by source and by participant, and the metadata was provided uncurated.

This chain joins TRBV30 to TRBJ2-7; matching of 6 bases hints at TRBD1 as the D gene. The sample was PBMCs or T cells enriched from blood (not recorded which). This TCR was recovered from a man between 60 and 70 years old who had recovered from COVID-19. The CDR3 reads CAWSGWGPYEQYF. The sequence in DNA is TGTGCCTGGAGTGGGTGGGGGCCCTACGAGCAGTACTTC.